The 5 T cell receptor beta chains below were found in one sample sequenced in a study of OX40 agonist ivuxolimab in advanced cancers. The library was produced with the immunoSEQ multiplex PCR assay. Imported from immuneACCESS, the table was reduced by TCRdb to in-frame sequences with V and J called. These copies leave out some clones; in studies compared against another copy, an unresolved V gene accounts for under half, and the cause of the remainder is not known. In all, the sample holds 65,000 to 85,000 clones, and about 92% of those were seen once. Approximately 14% of the sample is held by the ten biggest clonotypes. The starting material was CD4+ or CD8+ T cells sorted from blood, obtained in a trial of the OX40 agonist ivuxolimab. The receptors originated from an adult with an advanced solid tumor such as melanoma, head and neck, liver or kidney cancer.

The J gene is TRBJ2-1, the V gene TRBV19; no definite D call. The CDR3 loop spans 13 amino acids. Looked up from germline, CDR1 is LNHDA and CDR2 is SQIVND (reference sequence). Deletions cut 1 base from V and 3 bases from J, with 4 bases between. CDR3 bases: TGTGCCAGTAGTATAGGGGACTACAATGAGCAGTTCTTC. Translation: CASSIGDYNEQFF.

The gene calls are TRBV19 and TRBJ2-5, with 9 bases matching TRBD1. Germline V CDR1 and CDR2: LNHDA, SQIVND (reference sequence). The CDR3 contains 16 residues. J gave up 0 bases and V 3 bases, and 5 bases lay outside the gene matches. The CDR3 loop reads CASSIGGQGYQETQYF. The DNA for the CDR3 is TGTGCCAGTAGTATCGGGGGACAGGGCTACCAAGAGACCCAGTACTTC.

CDR3 bases: TGCGCCAGCAGCCAAGATCTACAGGGCGTGTTCACTGAAGCTTTCTTT. It is translated as CASSQDLQGVFTEAFF. The genes are TRBV4-3 and TRBJ1-1, with D tentatively TRBD1 (6 bases). This CDR3 has 16 residues. Germline V lookup: CDR1 LGHNA, CDR2 YSLEER. V was shortened by 0 bases and J by 4 bases, with 15 bases between the two germline ends.

This chain links TRBV6-4 with TRBJ2-6, with D possibly TRBD1 on 5 matching bases. The germline gives CDR1 MRHNA, CDR2 SNTAGT. The CDR3 is 15 amino acids. The ends were cut back, 11 bases at V and 3 bases at J, with 17 bases in the middle. The CDR3 bases are TGTGCCCGAAGGGCCAGGGTGTGTGGGGCCAACGTCCTGACTTTC. Encoded protein: CARRARVCGANVLTF.

The V call is TRBV29-1, the J call TRBJ2-2, with D possibly matching TRBD2 (5 bases). This CDR3 has 15 amino acids. Germline V gives CDR1 SQVTM, CDR2 ANQGSEA. The germline V and J ends were trimmed by 4 bases and 4 bases, with 16 bases remaining between them. CDR3: CSVAGSREGTGELFF. The DNA for the CDR3 is TGCAGCGTTGCGGGGTCTCGTGAGGGCACCGGGGAGCTGTTTTTT.